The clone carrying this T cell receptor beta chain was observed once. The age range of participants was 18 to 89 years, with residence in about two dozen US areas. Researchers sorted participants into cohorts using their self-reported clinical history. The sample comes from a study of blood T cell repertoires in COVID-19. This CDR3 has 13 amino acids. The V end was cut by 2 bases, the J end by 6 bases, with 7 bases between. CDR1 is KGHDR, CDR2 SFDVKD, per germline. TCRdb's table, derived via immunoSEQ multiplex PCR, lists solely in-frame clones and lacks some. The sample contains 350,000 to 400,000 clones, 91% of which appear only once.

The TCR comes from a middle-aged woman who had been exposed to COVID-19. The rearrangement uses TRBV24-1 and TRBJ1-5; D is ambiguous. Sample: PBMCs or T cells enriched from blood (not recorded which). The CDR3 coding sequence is TGTGCCACCAGTGATTCCCCCTTTCAGCCCCAGCATTTT. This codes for CATSDSPFQPQHF.